These 10 T cell receptor beta chains originate from one sample sequenced in a study of blood T cell repertoires in COVID-19. Sequenced by immunoSEQ multiplex PCR; TCRdb stores in-frame clones only, minus some. This table has fewer than 400,000 clones, around 87% appearing once. Material: PBMCs or T cells enriched from blood (not recorded which). The receptors derive from a woman between 50 and 59 years old who had recovered from COVID-19.

The rearrangement links TRBV27 to TRBJ1-4, with D perhaps TRBD1 (5 bases). The CDR3 contains 15 residues. V was cut by 4 bases and J by 7 bases, with 16 bases left in between. Germline V lookup: CDR1 MNHEY, CDR2 SMNVEV (reference sequence). CDR3 nucleotides: TGTGCCAGCAGTTCGCGGGCGGGGCGGGGTGAAAAACTGTTTTTT. Translation gives CASSSRAGRGEKLFF.

The CDR3 nucleotides read TGTGCCAGCAGCCCGCGGGGGGGAACCTCCGAGCAGTACTTC. Translated: CASSPRGGTSEQYF. This chain uses TRBV5-5 with TRBJ2-7, with 9 bases fitting TRBD2. From germline, CDR1 is SGHKS and CDR2 YYEKEE (reference sequence). The CDR3 length is 14 residues. V was pared by 4 bases and J by 6 bases, with 8 bases of the junction left unmatched.

This clone was seen only a few times. The V gene is TRBV30, the J gene TRBJ2-7; TRBD1 is a possible D gene (5 bases). CDR3 size: 14 residues. The V end lost 5 bases, the J end lost 1 base, and 15 bases lay between the germline ends. Germline lookup yields CDR1 GTSNPN and CDR2 SVGIG (reference sequence). This CDR3 is CAWDRQSYSYEQYF. CDR3 bases: TGTGCCTGGGACCGACAGTCCTATTCCTACGAGCAGTACTTC.

This chain uses TRBV5-8 with TRBJ2-5; a weak D match, TRBD1 (5 bases). Deletions cut 4 bases from V and 4 bases from J, with 17 bases between. Looked up from germline, CDR1 is SGHTS and CDR2 is YDEGEE. The CDR3 is 15 residues long. The CDR3 DNA reads TGTGCCAGCAGCACGCCGCGACAGTATACAGAGACCCAGTACTTC. Protein: CASSTPRQYTETQYF.

V and J are TRBV27 and TRBJ1-1; 8 nucleotides align to TRBD1. After removal of 4 bases from V and 1 base from J, the junction contained 5 bases not matched to a gene. The CDR3 is made up of 15 amino acids. Germline V gene sequence: CDR1 MNHEY, CDR2 SMNVEV (reference sequence). CDR3 loop: CASSSPGGGNTEAFF. The CDR3 DNA sequence: TGTGCCAGCAGTTCCCCAGGGGGCGGGAACACTGAAGCTTTCTTT.

This chain links TRBV5-1 with TRBJ2-2; D ambiguous. V lost 0 bases and J lost 1, with 10 bases in between. Germline CDR1 SGHRS, CDR2 YFSETQ. CDR3 length equals 16 residues. CDR3 residues: CASSLALRQNTGELFF. DNA of the CDR3: TGCGCCAGCAGCTTGGCCCTTAGACAGAACACCGGGGAGCTGTTTTTT.

About this clone itself: At one end the junction does not follow the germline gene, possibly because of a read error. The rearrangement uses TRBV6-1 and TRBJ1-1; no clear D. Germline V gene sequence: CDR1 MNHNS, CDR2 SASEGT. The CDR3 runs 11 residues. CDR3 coding DNA: TGTGCCAGCAGTGATGGCCGGGGATCTCGATTT. Its protein product is CASSDGRGSRF.

The chain joins TRBV27 to TRBJ2-7; tentatively, D is TRBD2 (6 bases). This CDR3 has 15 residues. Germline-derived CDR1 and CDR2 are MNHEY and SMNVEV (reference sequence). The ends were cut back, 8 bases at V and 4 bases at J, with 21 bases in the middle. The CDR3 loop is CASRGGSLTGYEQYF. In DNA, the CDR3 is TGTGCCAGCCGGGGAGGATCGCTCACGGGGTACGAGCAGTACTTC.

The rearrangement links TRBV7-9 to TRBJ1-1, with a weak D call TRBD1 (5 bases). The CDR3 spans 12 residues. Germline-derived CDR1 and CDR2 are SEHNR and FQNEAQ (reference sequence). The CDR3 is CVTRGEAPEAFF. CDR3 DNA: TGTGTCACGAGAGGGGAGGCCCCTGAAGCTTTCTTT.

The chain uses TRBV19 and TRBJ2-1; D possibly corresponds to TRBD2 (5 bases). The V end lost 7 bases, the J end lost 2 bases, and 15 bases lay between the germline ends. Germline CDR1 LNHDA, CDR2 SQIVND (reference sequence). The CDR3 sequence is 15 residues long. The CDR3 region has the DNA TGTGCCAGTAAAGAGGGCAGCGCTGCCTACAATGAGCAGTTCTTC. Protein: CASKEGSAAYNEQFF.